The present T cell receptor (beta chain) was sequenced within a study of T cell changes during pregnancy in multiple sclerosis. Trimming cost V 7 bases and J 0 bases; bases outside gene matches: 6. The CDR3 spans 17 residues. Germline CDR1 ENHRY, CDR2 SYGVKD. Assay used: immunoSEQ multiplex PCR; TCRdb lists only in-frame clones, some missing. The profile shows tens of thousands of clones, 89% of them singletons. The material was CD4+ T cells from peripheral blood mononuclear cells, obtained in the first trimester of pregnancy. The clonotype was recovered from a female donor with multiple sclerosis, enrolled in a pregnancy study. The J gene is TRBJ2-6, the V gene TRBV10-3; 10 nucleotides align to TRBD1. The CDR3 loop reads CAITERDRGSGANVLTF. The CDR3 nucleotides are TGTGCCATCACTGAACGGGACAGGGGCTCTGGGGCCAACGTCCTGACTTTC.